The next 30 T cell receptor beta chains were all read from a single sample in a study of T cells in localized non-small cell lung cancer. The method was immunoSEQ multiplex PCR; TCRdb's version includes in-frame clones alone and lacks a portion of them. The sample holds more than 3,000 clones, roughly 22% seen once. The specimen comprised normal lung tissue next to the tumor, sampled before any cancer treatment. Source of these receptors: a man aged 40 to 75 with stage III squamous cell lung carcinoma.

This clone was observed a handful of times. The chain carries TRBV6-8 and TRBJ1-1; no firm D call. The CDR3 totals 15 residues. The V and J ends lost 11 bases and 4 bases respectively, with 23 bases between them. Per the germline V gene, CDR1 is MNHGY and CDR2 is SAAAGT. The CDR3 DNA reads as TGTGCCTCGAGCACGACCCGCGGGGTGGGCACTGAAGCTTTCTTT. This encodes CASSTTRGVGTEAFF.

There are a few counts of this clone. The rearrangement links TRBV28 to TRBJ1-1, with TRBD1 identical over 8 bases. Trimming cost V 2 bases and J 7 bases; bases outside gene matches: 12. Per germline, CDR1 MDHEN and CDR2 SYDVKM. The CDR3 is made up of 16 amino acids. CDR3 coding DNA: TGTGCCAGCAGTTTAGAGGGCAGGGGGCTAGATCTTGAAGCTTTCTTT. Translation: CASSLEGRGLDLEAFF. Drawing the rest from reference TRBV28 and TRBJ1-1, the complete variable domain is DVKVTQSSRYLVKRTGEKVFLECVQDMDHENMFWYRQDPGLGLRLIYFSYDVKMKEKGDIPEGYSVSREKKERFSLILESASTNQTSMYLCASSLEGRGLDLEAFFGQGTRLTVV.

This clone was picked up a small number of times. The chain is built from TRBV18 and TRBJ2-2, with D hard to call. The CDR3 is 14 amino acids. Trimming cost V 0 bases and J 0 bases, with 2 bases left between them. Germline V gene data show CDR1 as KGHSH and CDR2 as LQKENI. In DNA form, the CDR3 reads TGTGCCAGCTCACCACCGACGAACACCGGGGAGCTGTTTTTT. This gives the protein CASSPPTNTGELFF.

J is TRBJ1-1 and V is TRBV12-5; D is unresolved. The length of the CDR3 is 11 residues. CDR1 is LGHNT and CDR2 is FRNRAP in the germline V gene. CDR3 coding DNA: TGTGCCAGCACTGCGAACACTGAAGCTTTCTTT. Protein sequence: CASTANTEAFF.

The chain recombines TRBV19 with TRBJ1-1, with D hard to call. CDR3 length equals 12 residues. V was trimmed by 3 bases and J by 5 bases, leaving 7 bases between them. Germline V lookup: CDR1 LNHDA, CDR2 SQIVND (reference sequence). CDR3 in amino acids: CASSIRWTEAFF. The CDR3 DNA reads as TGTGCCAGTAGTATCAGGTGGACTGAAGCTTTCTTT. Full variable domain (rest looked up from reference TRBV19 and TRBJ1-1): DGGITQSPKYLFRKEGQNVTLSCEQNLNHDAMYWYRQDPGQGLRLIYYSQIVNDFQKGDIAEGYSVSREKKESFPLTVTSAQKNPTAFYLCASSIRWTEAFFGQGTRLTVV.

This rearrangement joins TRBV29-1 to TRBJ2-2, with 8 bases identical to TRBD1. This CDR3 comprises 13 residues. CDR1 and CDR2 (germline): SQVTM, ANQGSEA. Trimming cost V 6 bases and J 6 bases; bases outside gene matches: 6. As DNA, the CDR3 is TGCAGCGTGGGAATGACAGGGGCCGGGGAGCTGTTTTTT. Translated: CSVGMTGAGELFF.

This clone was seen only a few times. The chain combines TRBV12-5 with TRBJ2-1, with D perhaps TRBD2 (7 bases). The CDR3 covers 14 residues. The V gene's germline CDR1 is LGHNT and CDR2 FRNRAP. CDR3 loop: CASTLRGGPNEQFF. In DNA, the CDR3 is TGTGCCAGCACCTTGAGGGGGGGGCCTAATGAGCAGTTCTTC. Based on the CDR3 plus reference TRBV12-5 and TRBJ2-1, the full variable domain is DARVTQTPRHKVTEMGQEVTMRCQPILGHNTVFWYRQTMMQGLELLAYFRNRAPLDDSGMPKDRFSAEMPDATLATLKIQPSEPRDSAVYFCASTLRGGPNEQFFGPGTRLTVL.

The chain carries TRBV5-1 and TRBJ2-7; 7 positions agree with TRBD1. The V and J ends lost 0 bases and 0 bases, in that order; junction bases with no gene match: 0. The germline V gene encodes CDR1 SGHRS and CDR2 YFSETQ. This CDR3 has 14 amino acids. The CDR3 loop is CASSLDRGSYEQYF. The CDR3 DNA reads TGCGCCAGCAGCTTGGACAGGGGCTCCTACGAGCAGTACTTC.

This clone was counted between two and nine times. The chain has TRBV6-8 and TRBJ1-1; tentative D call: TRBD1 (6 bases). Trimming took 7 bases from V and 0 from J, leaving 18 bases between them. The CDR3 is 16 residues long. Germline V CDR1 and CDR2: MNHGY, SAAAGT. Here the CDR3 reads CASTKTGGGMNTEAFF. Written as DNA, the CDR3 is TGTGCCAGCACCAAAACGGGAGGGGGAATGAACACTGAAGCTTTCTTT.

The chain joins TRBV5-1 to TRBJ1-3, with a weak D call TRBD1 (5 bases). V was clipped by 0 bases and J by 0 bases, with 10 bases between them. Germline CDR1 reads SGHRS; CDR2 reads YFSETQ. The CDR3 is 16 residues long. The chain's CDR3 is CASSLASDISGNTIYF. In nucleotides, the CDR3 is TGCGCCAGCAGCTTGGCGTCGGACATCTCTGGAAACACCATATATTTT.

This clone came up a few times. The chain combines TRBV2 with TRBJ2-2, with 7 bases matching TRBD1. Germline assignment: CDR1 SNHLY and CDR2 FYNNEI. V lost 7 bases and J lost 6; bases outside the gene matches: 11. The CDR3 is 15 amino acids. For the CDR3, the DNA is TGTGCCAGCACTGAGGGGGCGTACTTCTCCGGGGAGCTGTTTTTT. Amino acids: CASTEGAYFSGELFF. Full variable domain (outside the CDR3, taken from reference TRBV2 and TRBJ2-2): EPEVTQTPSHQVTQMGQEVILRCVPISNHLYFYWYRQILGQKVEFLVSFYNNEISEKSEIFDDQFSVERPDGSNFTLKIRSTKLEDSAMYFCASTEGAYFSGELFFGEGSRLTVL.

This clone was seen only a few times. This chain links TRBV6-8 with TRBJ2-1; TRBD1 agrees at 8 bases. With V trimmed by 6 bases and J by 4 bases, 8 bases remained unmatched. The CDR3 runs 15 residues. The germline V gene encodes CDR1 MNHGY and CDR2 SAAAGT. The CDR3, as DNA: TGTGCCAGCAGGCGACAGGGGTTAGTTTACAATGAGCAGTTCTTC. Protein: CASRRQGLVYNEQFF.

This clone was observed a handful of times. This sequence joins TRBV28 and TRBJ1-1, with a tentative D call TRBD1 (6 bases). The germline CDR1 and CDR2 sequences are MDHEN and SYDVKM. The CDR3 runs to 15 residues. Trimming cost V 4 bases and J 3 bases, with 15 bases left between them. CDR3 protein: CASSSPAGAYTEAFF. In DNA, the CDR3 is TGTGCCAGCAGTTCTCCGGCAGGGGCTTACACTGAAGCTTTCTTT.

This clone was seen more than once but under ten times. This rearrangement joins TRBV11-3 to TRBJ2-3, with D possibly matching TRBD2 (6 bases). Germline V CDR1 and CDR2: SGHNT, YENEEA. Deletions cut 4 bases from V and 0 bases from J, with 11 bases between. The CDR3 is made up of 15 amino acids. In nucleotides, the CDR3 is TGTGCCAGCAGCTCGGAGGGGATCAGCACAGATACGCAGTATTTT. Protein product: CASSSEGISTDTQYF.

The chain has TRBV19 and TRBJ2-7; 11 bases fit TRBD1. This CDR3 region has 16 residues. The germline V gene encodes CDR1 LNHDA and CDR2 SQIVND (reference sequence). With V trimmed by 5 bases and J by 0 bases, 6 bases remained unmatched. CDR3 in amino acids: CASSPRGTGGSYEQYF. The CDR3 DNA reads as TGTGCCAGTAGTCCGAGAGGGACAGGGGGCTCCTACGAGCAGTACTTC.

This clone was observed a few times. The V gene is TRBV11-3, the J gene TRBJ2-5; 7 positions match TRBD1. J lost 3 bases, V lost 3 bases, and 10 bases had no gene match. There are 16 residues in the CDR3. CDR1 is SGHNT and CDR2 is YENEEA in the germline V gene. The CDR3 reads CASSFQLGTEKETQYF. CDR3 coding DNA: TGTGCCAGCAGCTTCCAGTTGGGGACAGAGAAAGAGACCCAGTACTTC.

By its share, this clone is medium-sized. J is TRBJ2-5 and V is TRBV28; unclear D gene. V lost 1 base and J 2 bases, leaving 5 bases between the germline ends. The germline gives CDR1 MDHEN, CDR2 SYDVKM. The CDR3 runs 13 residues. The CDR3 sequence is CASSLYSQETQYF. The CDR3 coding sequence is TGTGCCAGCAGTTTATACAGTCAAGAGACCCAGTACTTC.

This clone appeared a few times. The J gene is TRBJ2-2, the V gene TRBV27; D not certain. The CDR3 covers 16 residues. Trimming removed 5 bases at V and 1 base at J, with 14 bases between. Germline CDR1 is MNHEY and CDR2 is SMNVEV (reference sequence). DNA for the CDR3: TGTGCCAGCAGTGAAAGCCCTTTCGGGAACACCGGGGAGCTGTTTTTT. Residues: CASSESPFGNTGELFF.

The V gene is TRBV19, the J gene TRBJ1-4; TRBD1 might be the D (5 bases). V lost 7 bases and J lost 4, with 13 bases in between. The CDR3 runs to 14 residues. The V gene's germline CDR1 is LNHDA and CDR2 SQIVND (reference sequence). CDR3 DNA: TGTGCCAGTAACGGGGCAGCCCTTAATGAAAAACTGTTTTTT. Translated, it gives CASNGAALNEKLFF.

This clone has just a few counts. The CDR3 is CASIRTQFLSTDTQYF. Here the CDR3 DNA reads TGTGCCAGCATTAGGACACAATTCCTTAGCACAGATACGCAGTATTTT. The chain is built from TRBV9 and TRBJ2-3, with D possibly being TRBD1 (5 bases). The CDR3 runs to 16 residues. V lost 6 bases and J lost 0, with 17 bases in between. Germline CDR1 and CDR2: SGDLS and YYNGEE.

The chain uses TRBV19 and TRBJ2-5; D gene unclear. Germline loops: CDR1 LNHDA, CDR2 SQIVND (reference sequence). The CDR3 sequence is 17 residues long. With 3 bases removed from V and 4 bases from J, the gap between germline ends came to 21 bases. This chain's CDR3 is CASSIFLAVPDGETQYF. CDR3 nucleotide sequence: TGTGCCAGTAGTATCTTTCTTGCGGTCCCCGATGGAGAGACCCAGTACTTC. The entire variable domain, with the rest obtained from reference TRBV19 and TRBJ2-5, is as follows: DGGITQSPKYLFRKEGQNVTLSCEQNLNHDAMYWYRQDPGQGLRLIYYSQIVNDFQKGDIAEGYSVSREKKESFPLTVTSAQKNPTAFYLCASSIFLAVPDGETQYFGPGTRLLVL.

The chain has TRBV28 and TRBJ1-2; 9 positions match TRBD1. V shed 2 bases and J 5 bases; nucleotides not matched to a gene: 12. Germline assignment: CDR1 MDHEN and CDR2 SYDVKM. This CDR3 region has 17 residues. DNA for the CDR3: TGTGCCAGCAGTTTACCAACCGGGACAGGGAAGGTATATGGCTACACCTTC. This sequence encodes CASSLPTGTGKVYGYTF.

J is TRBJ2-1 and V is TRBV9; TRBD2 matches at 9 bases. This CDR3 has 17 amino acids. The ends lost 4 bases at V and 3 bases at J; junction bases unmatched: 11. Germline lookup yields CDR1 SGDLS and CDR2 YYNGEE. CDR3 residues: CASSWSPLAGVYNEQFF. CDR3 DNA: TGTGCCAGCAGCTGGTCCCCATTAGCGGGGGTCTACAATGAGCAGTTCTTC.

Only a few counts were recorded for this clone. The chain links TRBV30 to TRBJ1-1; D not certain. This CDR3 contains 13 residues. V shed 4 bases and J shed 0 bases, with 9 bases lying between them. CDR1 is GTSNPN, CDR2 SVGIG, per germline (reference sequence). CDR3 sequence: CAWIARLNTEAFF. The DNA for the CDR3 is TGTGCCTGGATAGCCCGACTGAACACTGAAGCTTTCTTT.

V is TRBV25-1 and J is TRBJ2-1; 8 nucleotides line up with TRBD1. Per germline, CDR1 MGHDK and CDR2 SYGVNS. The V gene end was trimmed by 8 bases and the J gene end by 4 bases; junction bases not matched to a gene: 13. The CDR3 is 16 amino acids. The DNA for the CDR3 is TGTGCCAGCTCACCCAGGGGGCGGCTACTTTACAATGAGCAGTTCTTC. The encoded protein is CASSPRGRLLYNEQFF.

This clone turned up a few times. The chain has TRBV6-8 and TRBJ2-2; D is undetermined. This CDR3 region has 14 residues. Deletions cut 6 bases from V and 4 bases from J, with 12 bases between. CDR1 MNHGY and CDR2 SAAAGT come from the germline V gene. The chain's CDR3 is CASSPVIRTGELFF. The DNA of the CDR3 is TGTGCCAGCAGCCCCGTCATTCGCACCGGGGAGCTGTTTTTT.

This clone was counted only a few times. J is TRBJ1-1 and V is TRBV30; D gene ambiguous. In germline, CDR1 is GTSNPN, CDR2 SVGIG (reference sequence). The CDR3 has 13 amino acids. V shed 0 bases and J shed 1 base, with 6 bases lying between them. The CDR3 bases are TGTGCCTGGAGTGTCGGTGGGAACACTGAAGCTTTCTTT. Translated, it gives CAWSVGGNTEAFF.

This clone was counted only a few times. The chain has TRBV11-3 and TRBJ1-2; D is undetermined. The CDR3 runs 14 residues. The V gene's germline CDR1 is SGHNT and CDR2 YENEEA. The ends were cut back, 5 bases at V and 0 bases at J, with 10 bases in the middle. CDR3 protein: CASSPDLANYGYTF. CDR3 sequence (DNA): TGTGCCAGCAGCCCAGACTTGGCTAACTATGGCTACACCTTC.

The chain uses TRBV11-3 and TRBJ2-5, with D perhaps matching TRBD2 (6 bases). The CDR3 length is 14 residues. Germline V gene data show CDR1 as SGHNT and CDR2 as YENEEA. V was cut by 5 bases and J by 5 bases, with 15 bases left in between. CDR3 sequence reads: CASSVRLGGETQYF. CDR3 sequence (DNA): TGTGCCAGCAGCGTCCGCCTGGGAGGCGAGACCCAGTACTTC.

The sample holds a few counts of this clone. CDR3 region: CAPGGKTGVNEQFF. The DNA for the CDR3 is TGTGCCCCGGGAGGGAAGACGGGGGTCAATGAGCAGTTCTTC. V gene TRBV12-2 combines with J gene TRBJ2-1; the D call TRBD2 from the table was never checked on the DNA. TRBV12-2 is reported as a pseudogene. The CDR3 has 14 amino acids.